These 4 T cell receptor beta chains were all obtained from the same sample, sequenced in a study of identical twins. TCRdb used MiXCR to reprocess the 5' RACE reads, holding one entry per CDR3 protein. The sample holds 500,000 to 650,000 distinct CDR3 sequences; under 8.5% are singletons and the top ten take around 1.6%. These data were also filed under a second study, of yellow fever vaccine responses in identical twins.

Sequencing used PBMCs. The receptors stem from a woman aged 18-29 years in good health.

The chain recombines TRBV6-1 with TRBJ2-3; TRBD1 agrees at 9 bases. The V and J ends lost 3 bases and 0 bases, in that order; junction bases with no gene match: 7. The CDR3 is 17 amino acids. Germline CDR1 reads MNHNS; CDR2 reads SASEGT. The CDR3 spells CASSDRTGASSTDTQYF. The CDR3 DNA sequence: TGTGCCAGCAGTGACCGGACAGGGGCTTCGAGCACAGATACGCAGTATTTT.

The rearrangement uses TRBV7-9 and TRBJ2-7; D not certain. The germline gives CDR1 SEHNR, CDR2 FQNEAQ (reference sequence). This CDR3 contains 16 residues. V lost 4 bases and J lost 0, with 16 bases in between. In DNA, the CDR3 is TGTGCCAGCAGCTCCTCGATGGACGGCAGCTCCTACGAGCAGTACGTC. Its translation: CASSSSMDGSSYEQYV.

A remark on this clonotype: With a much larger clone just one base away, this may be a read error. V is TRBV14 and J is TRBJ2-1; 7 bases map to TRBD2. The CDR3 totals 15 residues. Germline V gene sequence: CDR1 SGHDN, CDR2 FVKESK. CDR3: CASSPLAASYDEQFF. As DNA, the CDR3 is TGTGCCAGCAGCCCTCTAGCGGCGTCCTACGATGAGCAGTTCTTC.

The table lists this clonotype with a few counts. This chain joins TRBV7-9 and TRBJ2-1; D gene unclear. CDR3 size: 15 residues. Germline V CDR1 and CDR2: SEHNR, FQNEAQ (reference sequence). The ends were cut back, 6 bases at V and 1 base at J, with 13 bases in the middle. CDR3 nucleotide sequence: TGTGCCAGCAGTCCGGACGCAAGATCCTACAATGAGCAGTTCTTC. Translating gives CASSPDARSYNEQFF.